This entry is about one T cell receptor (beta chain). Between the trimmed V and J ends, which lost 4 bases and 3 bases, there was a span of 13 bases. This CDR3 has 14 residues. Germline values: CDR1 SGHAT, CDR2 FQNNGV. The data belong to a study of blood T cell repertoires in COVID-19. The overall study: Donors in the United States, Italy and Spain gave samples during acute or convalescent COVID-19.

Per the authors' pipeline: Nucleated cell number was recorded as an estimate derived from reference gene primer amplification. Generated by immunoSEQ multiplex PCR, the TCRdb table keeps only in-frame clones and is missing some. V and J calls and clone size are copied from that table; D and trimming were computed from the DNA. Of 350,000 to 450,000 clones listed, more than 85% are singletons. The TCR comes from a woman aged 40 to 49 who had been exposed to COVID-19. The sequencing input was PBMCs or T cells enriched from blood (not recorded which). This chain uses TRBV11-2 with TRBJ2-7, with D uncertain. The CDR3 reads CASSYRGTYYEQYF. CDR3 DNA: TGTGCCAGCAGCTATCGAGGAACGTACTACGAGCAGTACTTC.